One and the same sample provided the 31 T cell receptor beta chains below, sequenced in a study of regulatory T cells in long-lasting Graves disease. Time point denoted: persistent/refractory GD, antithyroid drugs over 5 years with positive TRAb. RNA from PBMCs was the source of the TCR library. Construction of the TCR beta libraries employed iRepertoire HTBI primers in conjunction with Arm-PCR of CDR3 regions. TCRdb recomputed calls from the multiplex PCR reads with MiXCR, one row per CDR3 protein. The sample comprises roughly 400,000 distinct CDR3 sequences, more than 20% of which are singletons, and roughly 20% rests with the top ten. The specimen comprised peripheral blood mononuclear cells (PBMCs), sampled when the disease was refractory, from a patient treated with antithyroid drugs. The receptors were sampled from a female donor with Graves disease.

This clonotype was observed at least ten times. V gene TRBV3-1 combines with J gene TRBJ2-7, with a tentative D call TRBD1 (6 bases). The V and J ends lost 4 bases and 5 bases respectively, with 12 bases between them. CDR3 length equals 13 residues. CDR1 is LGHDT and CDR2 is YNNKEL in the germline V gene (reference sequence). The CDR3 nucleotides are TGTGCCAGCAGCCTGCGACAGGCCCACGAGCAGTACTTC. Protein sequence: CASSLRQAHEQYF.

The genes are TRBV25-1 and TRBJ2-5, with D perhaps matching TRBD1 (6 bases). V was pared by 6 bases and J by 7 bases, with 21 bases between. Per germline, CDR1 MGHDK and CDR2 SYGVNS. The CDR3 spans 15 residues. As DNA, the CDR3 is TGTGCCAGCAGAGTACAGGGACACCCTGGAGGGACCCAGTACTTC. Its translation: CASRVQGHPGGTQYF.

This clonotype showed up many times. The chain uses TRBV30 and TRBJ2-5; D not resolved. Germline V lookup: CDR1 GTSNPN, CDR2 SVGIG (reference sequence). The CDR3 totals 13 residues. The germline V and J ends were trimmed by 1 base and 0 bases, with 6 bases remaining between them. The CDR3 region has the DNA TGTGCCTGGAGTGACCTAGACCAAGAGACCCAGTACTTC. It yields the protein CAWSDLDQETQYF.

Turning to this clonotype: A much bigger clone sits one base away, suggesting this may be a read error. V gene TRBV7-2 combines with J gene TRBJ2-7; 7 nucleotides agree with TRBD2. Germline CDR1 and CDR2: SGHTA and FQGNSA. J lost 2 bases, V lost 1 base, and 8 bases had no gene match. The CDR3 length is 16 residues. The CDR3 nucleotides are TGTGCCAGCAGCTTAGTTCCCAGCGGGGCTCCCTACGAGCAGTACTTC. Its translation is CASSLVPSGAPYEQYF.

In this sample, this clonotype turned up many times. The chain is built from TRBV12-3 or TRBV12-4 and TRBJ2-5; 8 bases map to TRBD2. With 5 bases clipped from V and 3 bases from J, the junction kept 11 bases outside the gene matches. This CDR3 region has 16 residues. This CDR3 reads CASSLARGVSEETQYF. The CDR3 bases are TGTGCCAGCAGTCTCGCGCGGGGGGTTTCGGAAGAGACCCAGTACTTC.

This clonotype was counted ten times or more. The rearrangement uses TRBV2 and TRBJ1-1; D possibly corresponds to TRBD1 (6 bases). V was pared by 6 bases and J by 3 bases, with 11 bases between. CDR3 length: 13 residues. Germline V gene lookup returns CDR1 SNHLY and CDR2 FYNNEI. DNA of the CDR3: TGTGCCAGCAGGCGCACAGGGTACACTGAAGCTTTCTTT. Its protein product is CASRRTGYTEAFF.

This clonotype was counted only a few times. In DNA, the CDR3 is TGTGCCAGCAGGACGGCTGGAGGGTATTCACCCCTCCACTTT. As protein: CASRTAGGYSPLHF. The gene calls are TRBV25-1 and TRBJ1-6, with D hard to call. Trimming shortened V by 6 bases and J by 8 bases, and 14 bases separated the two germline ends. This CDR3 comprises 14 residues. The germline V gene has CDR1 MGHDK and CDR2 SYGVNS.

Only a few counts were recorded for this clonotype. The chain couples TRBV20-1 to TRBJ2-7, with D tentatively TRBD1 (5 bases). This CDR3 comprises 13 residues. Between the trimmed V and J ends, which lost 6 bases and 5 bases, there was a span of 17 bases. Germline loops: CDR1 DFQATT, CDR2 SNEGSKA (reference sequence). CDR3 nucleotides: TGCAGTGCCCCCAAGGGGCGCTTCGACGAGCAGTACTTC. Translation: CSAPKGRFDEQYF.

At least ten counts were recorded for this clonotype. The V and J genes are TRBV12-3 or TRBV12-4 and TRBJ2-5; D not resolved. The CDR3 loop spans 13 amino acids. Trimming took off 5 bases at V and 5 bases at J, with 12 bases between the two ends. The CDR3 loop is CASSPSSLETQYF. In DNA, the CDR3 is TGTGCCAGCAGTCCCTCTTCCTTGGAGACCCAGTACTTC.

There are many counts of this clonotype. The chain couples TRBV30 to TRBJ2-7; maybe TRBD2 (6 bases). V lost 1 base to trimming and J lost 6 bases, with 7 bases between them. This CDR3 region has 11 residues. Germline V gives CDR1 GTSNPN, CDR2 SVGIG (reference sequence). DNA for the CDR3: TGTGCCTGGAGTGCCGGGGGCGAGCAGTACTTC. It yields the protein CAWSAGGEQYF.

Regarding this clonotype: A much larger clonotype is one base distant, so this may be a read error. V and J are TRBV7-9 and TRBJ1-2; a possible D gene is TRBD1 (5 bases). Germline V gene sequence: CDR1 SEHNR, CDR2 FQNEAQ (reference sequence). The V gene lost 5 bases and the J gene lost 4 bases, with 14 bases spanning the gap. This CDR3 spans 14 amino acids. The CDR3, as DNA: TGTGCCAGCAGCCCCAGGGCCTCAAGCTATGGCTACACCTTC. As protein: CASSPRASSYGYTF.

This clonotype was counted ten times or more. The CDR3 protein is CASSLLGDTEAFF. CDR3 bases: TGTGCCAGCAGCCTACTTGGGGACACTGAAGCTTTCTTT. V gene TRBV27 combines with J gene TRBJ1-1; D remains unclear. Germline lookup yields CDR1 MNHEY and CDR2 SMNVEV (reference sequence). The CDR3 loop spans 13 amino acids. V was trimmed by 6 bases and J by 3 bases, leaving 11 bases between them.

There are many counts of this clonotype. The rearrangement joins TRBV3-1 to TRBJ1-5; D unresolved. Germline loops: CDR1 LGHDT, CDR2 YNNKEL (reference sequence). V shed 2 bases and J shed 7 bases, with 15 bases lying between them. The CDR3 runs 15 residues. In DNA, the CDR3 is TGTGCCAGCAGCCAAACCGGGATCTCGGACCAGCCCCAGCATTTT. Its protein product is CASSQTGISDQPQHF.

The chain couples TRBV15 to TRBJ2-7; D gene ambiguous. V shed 0 bases and J shed 3 bases, with 9 bases lying between them. The CDR3 contains 14 residues. CDR1 is LNHNV and CDR2 is YYDKDF in the germline V gene (reference sequence). The CDR3 nucleotides are TGTGCCACCAGCAGAGAACCAGGTAGCTACGAGCAGTACTTC. Translated: CATSREPGSYEQYF.

There are many counts of this clonotype. This chain uses TRBV30 with TRBJ2-7, with 8 nucleotides matching TRBD1. This CDR3 has 11 residues. With V trimmed by 2 bases and J by 11 bases, 5 bases remained unmatched. Germline lookup yields CDR1 GTSNPN and CDR2 SVGIG (reference sequence). The CDR3 nucleotides are TGTGCCTGGAGTCTTGACAGGGGAAAGTACTTC. Its translation is CAWSLDRGKYF.

This clonotype has a handful of counts. V is TRBV18 and J is TRBJ2-1; D remains unclear. Trimming shortened V by 3 bases and J by 9 bases, and 21 bases separated the two germline ends. The CDR3 has 16 amino acids. CDR1 is KGHSH, CDR2 LQKENI, per germline. CDR3 coding DNA: TGTGCCAGCTCACCCGACTCGGGCTTAGGTGAGGTTGAGCAGTTCTTC. This translates into CASSPDSGLGEVEQFF.

In nucleotides, the CDR3 is TGCAGTGCGCTGGTAGGACAGGGCCACCAAGAGACCCAGTACTTC. It encodes CSALVGQGHQETQYF. The J gene is TRBJ2-5, the V gene TRBV20-1; TRBD1 matches at 8 bases. The CDR3 contains 15 residues. V was clipped by 6 bases and J by 0 bases; unmatched bases: 9. CDR1 and CDR2 (germline): DFQATT, SNEGSKA (reference sequence).

This clonotype has at least ten counts. The V and J genes are TRBV28 and TRBJ1-1; possible D gene TRBD1, 6 bases. Trimming removed 7 bases from V and 3 bases from J, with 12 bases in between. This CDR3 is 13 amino acids long. CDR1 is MDHEN and CDR2 is SYDVKM in the germline V gene. CDR3 residues: CASTLYRDTEAFF. The CDR3 DNA reads as TGTGCCAGCACCCTTTACAGGGACACTGAAGCTTTCTTT.

The sample holds many counts of this clonotype. The chain has TRBV19 and TRBJ2-5, with D unclear. The V and J ends lost 8 bases and 4 bases respectively, with 14 bases between them. CDR3 length: 13 residues. CDR1 and CDR2 (germline): LNHDA, SQIVND (reference sequence). In nucleotides, the CDR3 is TGTGCCAGTCGCCGGACGGTAACAGAGACCCAGTACTTC. Translating it yields CASRRTVTETQYF.

The sample holds many counts of this clonotype. This chain links TRBV12-3 or TRBV12-4 with TRBJ2-2; the D gene is possibly TRBD1 (6 bases). Trimming left V 2 bases short and J 7 bases short, with 20 bases between. The CDR3 is 17 residues long. CDR3 nucleotides: TGTGCCAGCAGTTTATCAGGCAGGGGAAACGGTATCGGGGAGCTGTTTTTT. This gives the protein CASSLSGRGNGIGELFF.

Points on this clonotype: The junction does not match germline at one end; this may be a read error. The genes are TRBV30 and TRBJ2-3; a possible D gene is TRBD1 (6 bases). The CDR3 totals 13 residues. CDR1 and CDR2 (germline): GTSNPN, SVGIG (reference sequence). The CDR3 nucleotides read TGTGCCTGGGGTGTACAGGGCATAGATACGCAGTATTTT. It codes for CAWGVQGIDTQYF. The full variable domain, with the rest looked up from reference TRBV30 and TRBJ2-3, is SQTIHQWPATLVQPVGSPLSLECTVEGTSNPNLYWYRQAAGRGLQLLFYSVGIGQISSEVPQNLSASRPQDRQFILSSKKLLLSDSGFYLCAWGVQGIDTQYFGPGTRLTVL.

This clonotype was seen more than once but under ten times. This chain uses TRBV10-3 with TRBJ2-7; 10 positions agree with TRBD2. V lost 0 bases and J lost 6; bases outside the gene matches: 2. In germline, CDR1 is ENHRY, CDR2 SYGVKD. The length of the CDR3 is 14 residues. The CDR3 DNA sequence: TGTGCCATCAGTGAGTCTGGACTAGCGGTCGAGCAGTACTTC. It codes for CAISESGLAVEQYF.

The chain is built from TRBV4-1 and TRBJ1-2; maybe TRBD1 (5 bases). The CDR3 totals 14 residues. V lost 4 bases and J 3 bases, leaving 12 bases between the germline ends. The germline gives CDR1 MGHRA, CDR2 YSYEKL. As DNA, the CDR3 is TGCGCCAGCAGCCTCCAAGTGGGGGACTATGGCTACACCTTC. Translation gives CASSLQVGDYGYTF.

This clonotype was seen more than once but under ten times. The chain combines TRBV4-3 with TRBJ2-7; TRBD1 aligns across 7 bases. The CDR3 totals 14 residues. V gave up 4 bases and J gave up 3 bases; unmatched junction bases: 6. CDR1 LGHNA and CDR2 YSLEER come from the germline V gene. CDR3 protein: CASSPTTGLYEQYF. The DNA of the CDR3 is TGCGCCAGCAGCCCAACGACAGGGCTCTACGAGCAGTACTTC.

This clonotype appeared many times. The chain recombines TRBV28 with TRBJ2-7, with 9 bases fitting TRBD2. The CDR3 runs to 17 residues. The germline V gene encodes CDR1 MDHEN and CDR2 SYDVKM. J lost 2 bases, V lost 7 bases, and 15 bases had no gene match. CDR3 in amino acids: CASNRYQAGGLPYEQYF. The DNA of the CDR3 is TGTGCCAGCAACCGATACCAGGCGGGGGGGTTACCCTACGAGCAGTACTTC.

The chain is built from TRBV3-1 and TRBJ1-1; a possible D gene is TRBD1 (6 bases). There are 15 residues in the CDR3. Germline lookup yields CDR1 LGHDT and CDR2 YNNKEL (reference sequence). Trimming pared 4 bases from V and 5 bases from J, leaving 17 bases between. The CDR3 is CASSPSGQRETEAFF. Here the CDR3 DNA reads TGTGCCAGCAGCCCGTCAGGACAGAGGGAAACTGAAGCTTTCTTT.

This clonotype was found a few times. The genes are TRBV6-1 and TRBJ2-5, with 9 bases aligning to TRBD2. Germline-derived CDR1 and CDR2 are MNHNS and SASEGT. Trimming at V came to 2 bases and at J to 1 base, leaving 17 bases not matched to a gene. The CDR3 consists of 20 residues. This CDR3 reads CASSERGAVLGGGAQETQYF. The CDR3 DNA reads TGTGCCAGCAGTGAACGGGGCGCGGTGCTTGGCGGGGGGGCCCAAGAGACCCAGTACTTC.

This clonotype came up a few times. V gene TRBV5-1 combines with J gene TRBJ1-1; a possible D gene is TRBD1 (6 bases). V was cut by 2 bases and J by 4 bases, with 12 bases left in between. This CDR3 comprises 14 residues. Germline V lookup: CDR1 SGHRS, CDR2 YFSETQ. CDR3 sequence reads: CASSLNRASTEAFF. The CDR3 nucleotides read TGCGCCAGCAGCTTAAACAGGGCCAGCACTGAAGCTTTCTTT. The full variable domain, in which reference TRBV5-1 and TRBJ1-1 provide the parts outside the CDR3, is KAGVTQTPRYLIKTRGQQVTLSCSPISGHRSVSWYQQTPGQGLQFLFEYFSETQRNKGNFPGRFSGRQFSNSRSEMNVSTLELGDSALYLCASSLNRASTEAFFGQGTRLTVV.

This clonotype was detected ten times or more. The chain carries TRBV7-2 and TRBJ2-7, with unresolved D. CDR1 and CDR2 from the germline V gene are SGHTA and FQGNSA. The CDR3 sequence is 12 residues long. V lost 5 bases and J 4 bases, leaving 9 bases between the germline ends. Written as DNA, the CDR3 is TGTGCCAGCAGCCAAGACTCATACGAGCAGTACTTC. Translating gives CASSQDSYEQYF.

This clonotype was seen only a few times. The chain joins TRBV7-9 to TRBJ2-1; D ambiguous. The CDR3 has 15 amino acids. V dropped 5 bases and J dropped 3 bases, with 14 bases sitting between them. Germline CDR1 reads SEHNR; CDR2 reads FQNEAQ (reference sequence). The CDR3, as DNA: TGTGCCAGCAGCCCGGTGAAGGGCAACTACAATGAGCAGTTCTTC. This encodes CASSPVKGNYNEQFF.

In this sample, this clonotype turned up a few times. The V call is TRBV20-1, the J call TRBJ2-7; 13 nucleotides line up with TRBD2. CDR1 and CDR2 from the germline V gene are DFQATT and SNEGSKA (reference sequence). This CDR3 is 14 amino acids long. Trimming took 5 bases from V and 6 from J; bases not matched to a gene: 7. CDR3 residues: CSAELAGGLREQYF. In nucleotides, the CDR3 is TGCAGTGCTGAACTAGCGGGAGGGCTCCGCGAGCAGTACTTC.